Described below is a single TCR beta chain sequence and its context. The specificity of this receptor is unknown. Base quality data are lacking; no much larger clone is found one base away. The data were taken from a study of long-term antiretroviral therapy in people with HIV (dated by TCRdb to between 2022 and 2023). Background on the whole study: The earliest samples were collected approximately a decade before the 2015 WHO recommendation for immediate ART, a period when ART was typically delayed until CD4 counts fell. Among the roughly 30 participants with HIV, approximately 10 were female. No cross-contamination during QIAcube processing was shown when test extractions of a monoclonal T-cell line were performed alongside over 25 polyclonal samples. A retrospective serial study tested whether ART initiation and durable HIV suppression were associated with changes in peripheral blood TRB repertoire composition and diversity. A total of roughly 200 cryopreserved PBMC samples came from 25 to 30 adults with confirmed HIV infection and were collected serially over a mean of approximately six years (range 1-12).

The immunoSEQ hsTCRB v3.0 assay was used at survey level resolution for TRB variable region sequencing. TRB sequencing targeted a depth of 40,000-50,000 T-cell genomes per sample. TRB libraries were pooled and sequenced on an Illumina MiSeq using a v3 150-cycle kit. Per the authors' processing: Repertoire analysis ran in R within a reproducible Nextflow workflow covering QC, data transformation and analysis. LymphoSeq2, an R package for exploring AIRR-Seq data, was used to implement the custom analyses. A handful of samples that produced fewer than 5000 total TRB sequences were removed, so some 190 HIV repertoires were analyzed. Among the roughly 200 retained HIV repertoires, 59 were collected before ART initiation and some 130 after ART initiation. Repertoires were downsampled to 5000 TRB nucleotide sequences, with summary statistics averaged over 100 downsampling iterations. TRB sequences were retained for analysis only if CDR3 regions of at least seven amino acids were present. Diversity was measured with a Shannon entropy-derived clonality score and the Gini coefficient. In repertoire networks, the top 5000 CDR3 amino acid sequences were linked whenever an edit distance of one separated two sequences. For TRB CDR3 amino acid sequences, GLIPH2 was used to predict antigen specificity groups and MHC restriction. Known CMV, EBV, HIV or tissue antigen associations were flagged by matching CDR3 amino acid sequences against VDJdb and McPAS-TCR. Pre-ART, post-ART and control groups were compared with Wilcoxon signed-rank tests and Holm-Bonferroni correction. Here the immuneACCESS table is served through TCRdb, limited to in-frame sequences with V and J called. Missing clones are a known gap in these copies; in checked studies unresolved V genes cover under half, and the rest lacks a known reason. From that table come the V and J calls and clone size; the DNA was used to work out D and trimming. In this sample the table shows 20,000 to 25,000 clones, around 87% of which occur a single time. The ten largest clonotypes hold around 3.3% of the sample.

Participants were included only if at least one PBMC sample before ART initiation and at least two post-ART samples were available. Every participant with HIV received treatment in the United States of America. Before DNA extraction, cryopreserved samples of roughly 0.95-10 million PBMC were thawed and washed. At the time of the earliest PBMC sample, participants with HIV were aged between roughly 20 and 54 years. Per participant, PBMC samples came from 1-4 timepoints prior to ART initiation and 2-8 timepoints following ART initiation, for a median of 7 samples. For every participant, serial HIV viral load, CD4+ T-cell count, ART history and demographic data were obtained. Genomic DNA was extracted from unsorted PBMC with a Qiagen kit on a QIAcube, processed in batches of 12 samples. Beyond this particular receptor, the publication reports: Because cell numbers in pre-ART samples were limited, unsorted PBMC were profiled instead of sorted CD4+ and CD8+ T cells. The samples span the years 2004 to 2017, and the ART regimens used at that time may not be as effective as current regimens. Inferences about post-ART repertoire changes were limited because no data were available on ART adherence, viral resistance or therapy changes. Starting ART was linked to a significant rise in TRB diversity, yet even after long-term ART the diversity remained significantly lower than in transplant donor controls. Since PBMC availability was limited, sequencing covered only the TCR beta chain, with no alpha chain pairing. At every time point, the repertoire was dominated by expanded TRB clones first identified before ART initiation, although this dominance fluctuated and, in many PLHIV, declined after ART. Narrower CDR3 length ranges were observed in HIV repertoires than in controls, and an antigen-experienced repertoire with only a slight naive shift after ART was suggested by the network structure.

This clonotype was sampled from a woman aged 45-59 years with HIV. Sequencing used unsorted PBMCs, obtained 2.6 years after starting antiretroviral therapy.

The DNA sequence reads TGTGCCAGTAGTCTCCTCCGGGGCCAAGGGGGCAATCAGCCCCAGCATTTT. Translated, this is CASSLLRGQGGNQPQHF. The receptor chain draws on TRBV19 and TRBJ1-5, and TRBD1 may be the D gene, going by 5 matching bases. Taken from the germline V gene (reference sequence), the CDR1 and CDR2 loops are LNHDA and SQIVND. A distance of 19 bases separates the germline ends of V and J, which lose 5 bases and 2 bases respectively. Including cysteine and phenylalanine, the CDR3 has 17 amino acids. Here the CDR3 DNA is all that survives: 51 bases in frame from base 1.